The rows below give T cell receptor beta chains drawn from one sample of a study of T cell repertoires in cytomegalovirus infection. These receptors have no known antigen. In TCRdb, the reads were re-called with MiXCR into one record per CDR3 protein. The table lists approximately 100,000 distinct CDR3 sequences, about 40% of them singletons. The sample in question was CD8+ T cells from cultured PBMCs, obtained from culture after CMV antigen stimulation. The receptors were sampled from a human donor in good health (CMV status not recorded). Some clones in this sample may be carry-over from other donors' samples. The CDR3 runs from the conserved cysteine through the conserved F or W. The order of the fields is CDR3 length, J gene, V gene, D gene, clone size, CDR3 protein, CDR3 DNA. A D gene is named only where the DNA matches it firmly. Not all rows give a size; the values are once, few, many and, for expanded clones, a class.

13,TRBJ2-7,TRBV7-9,-,-,CASTGGGSYEQYF,TGTGCCAGCACCGGGGGAGGATCCTACGAGCAGTACTTC
14,TRBJ1-5,TRBV4-1,-,-,CASSQGDSNQPQHF,TGCGCCAGCAGCCAAGGAGATAGCAATCAGCCCCAGCATTTT
15,TRBJ1-2,TRBV9,TRBD1,-,CASSVGWDSNYGYTF,TGTGCCAGCAGCGTAGGCTGGGACAGCAACTATGGCTACACCTTC
13,TRBJ1-1,TRBV27,-,-,CANSPGGNTEAFF,TGTGCCAACAGTCCGGGAGGGAACACTGAAGCTTTCTTT
12,TRBJ1-1,TRBV30,-,-,CAWSTYSFEAFF,TGTGCCTGGAGTACTTACAGTTTCGAAGCTTTCTTT
15,TRBJ2-5,TRBV7-8,TRBD2,few,CASSLLAGLDETQYF,TGTGCCAGCAGCTTGTTAGCGGGGTTAGACGAGACCCAGTACTTC
12,TRBJ2-5,TRBV20-1,-,-,CSAREETETQYF,TGCAGTGCTAGGGAGGAGACGGAGACCCAGTACTTC
13,TRBJ2-3,TRBV7-2,-,few,CASSLEPPDTQYF,TGTGCCAGCAGCCTAGAGCCCCCAGATACGCAGTATTTT
15,TRBJ2-3,TRBV5-1,TRBD1,-,CASSRGTGLTDTQYF,TGCGCCAGCAGCCGCGGGACAGGTCTCACAGATACGCAGTATTTT
14,TRBJ2-3,TRBV25-1,-,-,CASSEGVGTDTQYF,TGTGCCAGCAGTGAGGGGGTAGGCACAGATACGCAGTATTTT
15,TRBJ2-7,TRBV12-3/TRBV12-4,-,-,CASSSTGLGHYEQYF,TGTGCCAGCAGTTCGACAGGCCTCGGCCACTACGAGCAGTACTTC
13,TRBJ2-1,TRBV11-3,-,-,CASSFILGGEQFF,TGTGCCAGCAGCTTCATCCTCGGGGGTGAGCAGTTCTTC
17,TRBJ2-7,TRBV7-9,-,few,CASSSPLLGLSSYEQYF,TGTGCCAGCAGCTCCCCTTTACTGGGGCTTTCGTCCTACGAGCAGTACTTC
14,TRBJ2-1,TRBV20-1,TRBD2,many,CSGRGLAVNNEQFF,TGCAGTGGGAGGGGACTAGCGGTTAACAATGAGCAGTTCTTC
14,TRBJ2-7,TRBV7-8,TRBD2,few,CASSLSGGMWEQYF,TGTGCCAGCAGCCTAAGCGGGGGCATGTGGGAGCAGTACTTC
12,TRBJ2-7,TRBV6-6,-,-,CASSYTDYEQYF,TGTGCCAGCAGTTACACAGACTACGAGCAGTACTTC
15,TRBJ2-3,TRBV18,-,-,CASSPRGGTTDTQYF,TGTGCCAGCTCACCACGAGGGGGAACCACAGATACGCAGTATTTT